This note documents a single TCR beta chain sequence. The age range of participants was about 18 to 100 years, with residence in about two dozen US areas. In Cohort 3, a recovered donor had either two negative PCRs, clearance, or symptom resolution. The data stem from a study of blood T cell repertoires in COVID-19. Whole-study context: The analysed material was cDNA or gDNA that came from T cells, B-cell-depleted T cells, or PBMCs.

CDR3 length: 16 residues. V was pared by 4 bases and J by 0 bases, with 11 bases between. Germline V gene sequence: CDR1 SGHRS, CDR2 YFSETQ. Data came from immunoSEQ multiplex PCR; TCRdb stores just in-frame clones and leaves some out. The sample lists some 160,000 clones; over 75% were seen once. This receptor was identified in a woman aged 50 to 65 who had recovered from COVID-19. The V and J genes are TRBV5-1 and TRBJ2-6; possible D gene TRBD1, 6 bases. The material sequenced was PBMCs or T cells enriched from blood (not recorded which). This CDR3 is CASSPGQHSGANVLTF. The CDR3 DNA sequence: TGCGCCAGCAGCCCTGGACAGCACTCTGGGGCCAACGTCCTGACTTTC. Together with reference TRBV5-1 and TRBJ2-6, the CDR3 gives the full variable domain: KAGVTQTPRYLIKTRGQQVTLSCSPISGHRSVSWYQQTPGQGLQFLFEYFSETQRNKGNFPGRFSGRQFSNSRSEMNVSTLELGDSALYLCASSPGQHSGANVLTFGAGSRLTVL.